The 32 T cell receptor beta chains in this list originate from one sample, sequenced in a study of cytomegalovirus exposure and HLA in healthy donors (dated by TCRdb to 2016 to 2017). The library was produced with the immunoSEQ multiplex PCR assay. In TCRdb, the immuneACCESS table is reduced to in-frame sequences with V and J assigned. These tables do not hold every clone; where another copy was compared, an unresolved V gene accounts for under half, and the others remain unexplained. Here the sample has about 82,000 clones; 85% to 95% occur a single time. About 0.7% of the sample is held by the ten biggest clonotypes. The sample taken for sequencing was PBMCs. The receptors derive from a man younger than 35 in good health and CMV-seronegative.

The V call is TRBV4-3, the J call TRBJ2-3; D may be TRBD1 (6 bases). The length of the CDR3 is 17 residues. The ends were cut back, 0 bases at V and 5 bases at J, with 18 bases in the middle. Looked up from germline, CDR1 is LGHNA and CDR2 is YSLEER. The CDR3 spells CASSQEPRGGGGDTQYF. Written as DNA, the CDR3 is TGCGCCAGCAGCCAAGAACCCAGGGGCGGAGGTGGAGATACGCAGTATTTT.

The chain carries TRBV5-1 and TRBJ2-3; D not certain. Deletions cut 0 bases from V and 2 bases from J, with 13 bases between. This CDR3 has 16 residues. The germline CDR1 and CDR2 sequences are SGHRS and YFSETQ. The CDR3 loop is CASSLGPFAPTDTQYF. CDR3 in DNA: TGCGCCAGCAGCTTGGGGCCTTTCGCCCCCACAGATACGCAGTATTTT.

DNA for the CDR3: TGTGCCAGTAGTATAGATGGAGTAGCGGGCACGCAGTATTTT. This translates into CASSIDGVAGTQYF. This rearrangement joins TRBV19 to TRBJ2-3, with 7 bases fitting TRBD2. CDR3 length: 14 residues. The germline V gene has CDR1 LNHDA and CDR2 SQIVND (reference sequence). J gave up 9 bases and V 0 bases, and 6 bases lay outside the gene matches.

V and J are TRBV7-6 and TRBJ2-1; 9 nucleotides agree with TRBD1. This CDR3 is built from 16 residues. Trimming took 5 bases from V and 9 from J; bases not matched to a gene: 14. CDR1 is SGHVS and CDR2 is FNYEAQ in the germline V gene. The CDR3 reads CASSTRPGQGSGEQFF. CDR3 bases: TGTGCCAGCAGCACCAGACCGGGACAGGGCAGCGGTGAGCAGTTCTTC.

The DNA of the CDR3 is TGTGCCAGCAGTTTGGGGGGGCATCCGGGAGATACGCAGTATTTT. It specifies CASSLGGHPGDTQYF. This chain links TRBV6-1 with TRBJ2-3; maybe TRBD2 (7 bases). CDR1 MNHNS and CDR2 SASEGT come from the germline V gene. Trimming stripped 5 bases from V and 5 bases from J, with 17 bases between. The CDR3 runs to 15 residues.

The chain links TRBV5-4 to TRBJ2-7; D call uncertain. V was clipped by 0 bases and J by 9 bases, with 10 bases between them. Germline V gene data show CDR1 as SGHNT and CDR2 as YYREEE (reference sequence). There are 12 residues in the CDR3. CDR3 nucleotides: TGTGCCAGCAGCTTGGACATTGGGCTGCAGTACTTC. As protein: CASSLDIGLQYF.

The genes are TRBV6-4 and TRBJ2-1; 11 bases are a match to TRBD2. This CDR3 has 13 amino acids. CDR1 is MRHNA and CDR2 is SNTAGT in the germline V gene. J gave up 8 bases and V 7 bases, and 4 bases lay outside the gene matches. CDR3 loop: CASKTSGGDEQFF. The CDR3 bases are TGTGCCAGCAAAACTAGCGGGGGCGATGAGCAGTTCTTC.

CDR3 in amino acids: CASSFNQVNPGGQYF. The CDR3 coding sequence is TGTGCCAGCAGCTTTAACCAAGTCAACCCGGGAGGGCAGTACTTC. The chain joins TRBV7-2 to TRBJ2-7; 7 nucleotides line up with TRBD2. The ends lost 3 bases at V and 9 bases at J; junction bases unmatched: 14. The CDR3 length is 15 residues. Germline values: CDR1 SGHTA, CDR2 FQGNSA.

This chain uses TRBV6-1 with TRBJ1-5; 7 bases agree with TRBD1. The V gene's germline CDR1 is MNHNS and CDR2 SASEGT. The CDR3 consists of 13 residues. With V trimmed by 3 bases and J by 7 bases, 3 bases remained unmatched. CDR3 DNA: TGTGCCAGCAGTGAGGACAGGACACAGCCCCAGCATTTT. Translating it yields CASSEDRTQPQHF.

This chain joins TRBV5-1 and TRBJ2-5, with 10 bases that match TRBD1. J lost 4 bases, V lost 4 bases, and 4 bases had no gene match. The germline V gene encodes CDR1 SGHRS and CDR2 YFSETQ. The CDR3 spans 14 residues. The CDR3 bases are TGCGCCAGCAGCACAGGGACAGGGGCAGAGACCCAGTACTTC. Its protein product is CASSTGTGAETQYF. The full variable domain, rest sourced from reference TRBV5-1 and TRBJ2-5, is KAGVTQTPRYLIKTRGQQVTLSCSPISGHRSVSWYQQTPGQGLQFLFEYFSETQRNKGNFPGRFSGRQFSNSRSEMNVSTLELGDSALYLCASSTGTGAETQYFGPGTRLLVL.

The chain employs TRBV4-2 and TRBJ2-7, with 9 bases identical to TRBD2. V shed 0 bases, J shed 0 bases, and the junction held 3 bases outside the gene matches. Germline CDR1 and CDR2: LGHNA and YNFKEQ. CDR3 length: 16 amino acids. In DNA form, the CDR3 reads TGTGCCAGCAGCCAAGACCCTAGCGGGGACTCCTACGAGCAGTACTTC. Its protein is CASSQDPSGDSYEQYF.

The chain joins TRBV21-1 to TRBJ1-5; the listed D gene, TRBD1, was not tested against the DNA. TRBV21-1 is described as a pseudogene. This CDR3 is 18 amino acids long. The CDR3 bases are TGTGCCAGCAGCAAACACCCGGGACAGGGACCTAGCAATCAGCCCCAGCATTTT. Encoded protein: CASSKHPGQGPSNQPQHF.

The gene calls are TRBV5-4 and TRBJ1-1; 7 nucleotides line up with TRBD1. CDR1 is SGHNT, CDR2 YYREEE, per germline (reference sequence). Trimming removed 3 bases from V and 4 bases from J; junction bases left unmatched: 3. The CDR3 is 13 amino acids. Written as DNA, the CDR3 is TGTGCCAGCAGCTCGGACAGGACCACTGAAGCTTTCTTT. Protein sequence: CASSSDRTTEAFF.

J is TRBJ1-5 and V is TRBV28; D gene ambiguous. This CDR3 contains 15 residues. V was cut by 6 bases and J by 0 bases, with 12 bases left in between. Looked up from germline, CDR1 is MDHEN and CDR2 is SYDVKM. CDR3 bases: TGTGCCAGCAGCTTCGGTTATAATAGCAATCAGCCCCAGCATTTT. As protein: CASSFGYNSNQPQHF.

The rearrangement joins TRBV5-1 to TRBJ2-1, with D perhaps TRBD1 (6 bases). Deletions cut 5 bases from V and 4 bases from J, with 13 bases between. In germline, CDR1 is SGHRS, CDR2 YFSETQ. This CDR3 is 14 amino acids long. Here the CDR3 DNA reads TGCGCCAGCAGACGGACAGAGGGGTACAATGAGCAGTTCTTC. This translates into CASRRTEGYNEQFF. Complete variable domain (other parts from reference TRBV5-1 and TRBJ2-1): KAGVTQTPRYLIKTRGQQVTLSCSPISGHRSVSWYQQTPGQGLQFLFEYFSETQRNKGNFPGRFSGRQFSNSRSEMNVSTLELGDSALYLCASRRTEGYNEQFFGPGTRLTVL.

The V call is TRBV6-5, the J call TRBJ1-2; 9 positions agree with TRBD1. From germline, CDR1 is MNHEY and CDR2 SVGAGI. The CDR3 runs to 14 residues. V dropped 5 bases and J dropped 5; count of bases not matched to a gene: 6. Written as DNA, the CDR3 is TGTGCCAGCAGTCAGGGACAGGGCGGGTATGGCTACACCTTC. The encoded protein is CASSQGQGGYGYTF.

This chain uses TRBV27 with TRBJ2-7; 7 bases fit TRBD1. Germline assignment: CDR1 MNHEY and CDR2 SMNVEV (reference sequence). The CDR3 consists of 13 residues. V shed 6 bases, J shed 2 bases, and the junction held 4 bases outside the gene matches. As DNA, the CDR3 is TGTGCCAGCAGCCGGGACAGAGCCTACGAGCAGTACTTC. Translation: CASSRDRAYEQYF.

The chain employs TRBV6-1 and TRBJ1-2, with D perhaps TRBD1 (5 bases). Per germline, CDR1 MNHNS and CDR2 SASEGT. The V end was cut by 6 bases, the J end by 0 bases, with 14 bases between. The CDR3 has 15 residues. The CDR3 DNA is TGTGCCAGCAGCTTACAGGATGGAGCTAACTATGGCTACACCTTC. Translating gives CASSLQDGANYGYTF.

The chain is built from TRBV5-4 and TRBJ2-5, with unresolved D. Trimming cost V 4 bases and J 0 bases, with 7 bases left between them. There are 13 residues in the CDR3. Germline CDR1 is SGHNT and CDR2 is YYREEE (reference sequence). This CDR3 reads CASSPVNQETQYF. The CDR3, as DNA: TGTGCCAGCAGCCCGGTAAACCAAGAGACCCAGTACTTC. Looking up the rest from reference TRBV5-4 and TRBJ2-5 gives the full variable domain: ETGVTQSPTHLIKTRGQQVTLRCSSQSGHNTVSWYQQALGQGPQFIFQYYREEENGRGNFPPRFSGLQFPNYSSELNVNALELDDSALYLCASSPVNQETQYFGPGTRLLVL.

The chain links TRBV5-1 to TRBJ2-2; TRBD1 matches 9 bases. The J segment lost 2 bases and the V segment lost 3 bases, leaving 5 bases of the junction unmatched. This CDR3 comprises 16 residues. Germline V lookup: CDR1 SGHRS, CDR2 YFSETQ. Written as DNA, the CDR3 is TGCGCCAGCAGCTCGCCGGGACAGGGAAACACCGGGGAGCTGTTTTTT. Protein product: CASSSPGQGNTGELFF.

The CDR3: CASILWAGTEAFF. The DNA of the CDR3 is TGTGCCAGCATACTTTGGGCGGGCACTGAAGCTTTCTTT. The chain employs TRBV6-6 and TRBJ1-1; D unclear. The CDR3 totals 13 residues. The germline gives CDR1 MNHNY, CDR2 SVGAGI (reference sequence). V lost 7 bases to trimming and J lost 4 bases, with 13 bases between them.

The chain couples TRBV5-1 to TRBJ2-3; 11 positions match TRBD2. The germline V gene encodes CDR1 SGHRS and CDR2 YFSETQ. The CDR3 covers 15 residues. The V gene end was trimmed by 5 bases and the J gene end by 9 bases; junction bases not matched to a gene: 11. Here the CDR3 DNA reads TGCGCCAGCAGAAACCTAGCGGGGGGCTCTGGGACGCAGTATTTT. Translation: CASRNLAGGSGTQYF.

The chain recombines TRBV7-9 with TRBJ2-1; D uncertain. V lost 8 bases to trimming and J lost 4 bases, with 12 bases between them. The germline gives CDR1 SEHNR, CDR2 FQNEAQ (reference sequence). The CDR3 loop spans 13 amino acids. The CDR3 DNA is TGTGCCAGCTCCCCCCCTCCGTACAATGAGCAGTTCTTC. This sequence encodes CASSPPPYNEQFF. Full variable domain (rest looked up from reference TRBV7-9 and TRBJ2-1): DTGVSQNPRHKITKRGQNVTFRCDPISEHNRLYWYRQTLGQGPEFLTYFQNEAQLEKSRLLSDRFSAERPKGSFSTLEIQRTEQGDSAMYLCASSPPPYNEQFFGPGTRLTVL.

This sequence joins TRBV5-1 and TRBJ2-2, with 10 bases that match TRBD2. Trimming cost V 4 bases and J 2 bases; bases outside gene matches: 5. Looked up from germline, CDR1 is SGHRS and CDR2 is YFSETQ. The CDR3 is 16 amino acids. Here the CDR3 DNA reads TGCGCCAGCAGCCTCGGGACTAGCGCAAACACCGGGGAGCTGTTTTTT. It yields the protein CASSLGTSANTGELFF.

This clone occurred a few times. In nucleotides, the CDR3 is TGCGCCAGCAGTGCGAGGTATACCGGGGAGCTGTTTTTT. It yields the protein CASSARYTGELFF. This sequence joins TRBV10-1 and TRBJ2-2, with D uncertain. The CDR3 has 13 amino acids. Germline assignment: CDR1 WNHNN and CDR2 SYGVQD (reference sequence). The V end was cut by 4 bases, the J end by 5 bases, with 8 bases between.

The CDR3 nucleotides read TGTGCCAGCAGTTCTGGGCTTGGCTACACCTTC. Translating gives CASSSGLGYTF. This sequence joins TRBV7-9 and TRBJ1-2; D gene unclear. CDR3 length: 11 amino acids. Germline assignment: CDR1 SEHNR and CDR2 FQNEAQ (reference sequence). With 6 bases removed from V and 7 bases from J, the gap between germline ends came to 9 bases.

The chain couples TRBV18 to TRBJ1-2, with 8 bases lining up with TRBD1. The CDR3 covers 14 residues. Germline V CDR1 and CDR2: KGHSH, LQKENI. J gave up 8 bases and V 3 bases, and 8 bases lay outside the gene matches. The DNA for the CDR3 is TGTGCCAGCTCACCCACGGACAGGGTCGGCGGCTACACCTTC. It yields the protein CASSPTDRVGGYTF.

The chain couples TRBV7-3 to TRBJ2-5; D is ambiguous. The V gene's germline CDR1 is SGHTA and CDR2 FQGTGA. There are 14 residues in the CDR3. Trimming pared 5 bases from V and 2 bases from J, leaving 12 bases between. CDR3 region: CASSQTGGQETQYF. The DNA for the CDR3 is TGTGCCAGCAGCCAAACTGGCGGTCAAGAGACCCAGTACTTC.

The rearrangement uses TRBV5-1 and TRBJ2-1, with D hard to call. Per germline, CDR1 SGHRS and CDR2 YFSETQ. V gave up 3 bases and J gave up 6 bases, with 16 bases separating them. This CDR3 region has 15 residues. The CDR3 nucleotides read TGCGCCAGCAGCTCCGGTCCAAGTCGCTCCAATGAGCAGTTCTTC. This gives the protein CASSSGPSRSNEQFF.

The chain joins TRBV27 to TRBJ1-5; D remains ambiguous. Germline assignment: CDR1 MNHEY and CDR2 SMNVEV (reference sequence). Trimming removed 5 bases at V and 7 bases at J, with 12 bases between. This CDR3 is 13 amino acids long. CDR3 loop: CASSPLGGQPQHF. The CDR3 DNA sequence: TGTGCCAGCAGTCCCCTCGGCGGACAGCCCCAGCATTTT.

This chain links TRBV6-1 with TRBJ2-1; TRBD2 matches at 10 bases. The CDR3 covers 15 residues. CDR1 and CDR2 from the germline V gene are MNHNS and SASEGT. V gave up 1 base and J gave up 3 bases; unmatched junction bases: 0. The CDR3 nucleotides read TGTGCCAGCAGTGAAGTAGCGGGGGGCTACAATGAGCAGTTCTTC. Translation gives CASSEVAGGYNEQFF.

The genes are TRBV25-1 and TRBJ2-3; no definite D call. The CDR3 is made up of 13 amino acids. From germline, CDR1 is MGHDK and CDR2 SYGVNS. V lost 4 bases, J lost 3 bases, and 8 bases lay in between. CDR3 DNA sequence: TGTGCCAGCAGTGTCTCAGGTACAGATACGCAGTATTTT. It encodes CASSVSGTDTQYF.